These 26 T cell receptor beta chains came from one sample sequenced in a study of cytomegalovirus exposure and HLA in healthy donors. The primer mix had 60 Vbeta and 13 Jbeta primers. Data came from immunoSEQ multiplex PCR; TCRdb stores just in-frame clones and leaves some out. The repertoire includes approximately 110,000 clones, 55% to 75% of them detected once, and roughly 8.4% sits in the top ten. Sequencing was carried out using PBMCs. These receptors came from a man aged 30 to 39 in good health and CMV-seropositive.

V usage is TRBV29-1 and J usage is TRBJ1-1; 7 bases agree with TRBD1. J was trimmed by 0 bases and V by 7 bases; bases with no gene match: 8. CDR1 is SQVTM, CDR2 ANQGSEA, per germline. CDR3 length: 14 amino acids. The chain's CDR3 is CSAAGTVMNTEAFF. In nucleotides, the CDR3 is TGCAGCGCCGCGGGGACAGTCATGAACACTGAAGCTTTCTTT.

This clone was counted a few times. The rearrangement joins TRBV2 to TRBJ2-1; D is perhaps TRBD1 (6 bases). V was trimmed by 6 bases and J by 1 base, leaving 10 bases between them. The CDR3 contains 14 residues. CDR1 is SNHLY and CDR2 is FYNNEI in the germline V gene. CDR3 sequence reads: CASSRQDSYNEQFF. Here the CDR3 DNA reads TGTGCCAGCAGCAGACAGGATTCCTACAATGAGCAGTTCTTC.

The chain combines TRBV7-8 with TRBJ2-1; tentatively, D is TRBD2 (6 bases). Trimming shortened V by 5 bases and J by 4 bases, and 12 bases separated the two germline ends. Germline CDR1 reads SGHVS; CDR2 reads FQNEAQ. This CDR3 is built from 14 residues. For the CDR3, the DNA is TGTGCCAGCAGCCTCCGGGGGAGGTACAATGAGCAGTTCTTC. It codes for CASSLRGRYNEQFF.

The genes are TRBV11-2 and TRBJ2-7; D might be TRBD1 (5 bases). The CDR3 consists of 15 residues. Per germline, CDR1 SGHAT and CDR2 FQNNGV. The V end was cut by 1 base, the J end by 2 bases, with 12 bases between. This CDR3 is CASSLGVQGPYEQYV. Written as DNA, the CDR3 is TGTGCCAGCAGCTTAGGGGTTCAGGGTCCCTACGAGCAGTACGTC.

This chain links TRBV5-1 with TRBJ1-1; TRBD1 matches at 7 bases. From germline, CDR1 is SGHRS and CDR2 YFSETQ. This CDR3 is built from 14 residues. The V and J ends lost 1 base and 6 bases, in that order; junction bases with no gene match: 6. CDR3 sequence: CASSLSQGGAEAFF. CDR3 nucleotides: TGCGCCAGCAGCTTGTCTCAGGGGGGTGCTGAAGCTTTCTTT.

The V gene is TRBV6-8, the J gene TRBJ1-2, with unresolved D. CDR1 MNHGY and CDR2 SAAAGT come from the germline V gene. Trimming removed 2 bases at V and 5 bases at J, with 24 bases between. The CDR3 length is 18 residues. The CDR3 DNA follows: TGTGCCAGCAGTTACCCCACGTGGGCCCCCAGGAGGGAGTATGGCTACACCTTC. It yields the protein CASSYPTWAPRREYGYTF.

V and J are TRBV12-5 and TRBJ1-2, with D perhaps matching TRBD1 (5 bases). Germline-derived CDR1 and CDR2 are LGHNT and FRNRAP. The CDR3 runs 14 residues. V lost 0 bases and J lost 5, with 10 bases in between. The CDR3, as DNA: TGTGCTAGTGGTTTGGTAAGGGGTGGGTATGGCTACACCTTC. Its protein is CASGLVRGGYGYTF.

This clone appeared a few times. The chain joins TRBV29-1 to TRBJ2-6; D is unclear. This CDR3 region has 15 residues. Trimming left V 0 bases short and J 1 base short, with 7 bases between. Germline CDR1 is SQVTM and CDR2 is ANQGSEA. The CDR3 is CSVEDEVSGANVLTF. The CDR3 DNA reads TGCAGCGTTGAAGATGAGGTTTCTGGGGCCAACGTCCTGACTTTC.

V and J are TRBV7-6 and TRBJ2-5, with a weak D call TRBD1 (5 bases). Trimming shortened V by 5 bases and J by 5 bases, and 18 bases separated the two germline ends. The CDR3 sequence is 15 residues long. Germline CDR1 SGHVS, CDR2 FNYEAQ. The CDR3 DNA is TGTGCCAGCAGCCAAGAATTAGGGGCGGCGGAGACCCAGTACTTC. Its translation: CASSQELGAAETQYF.

CDR3 amino acids: CASSSPGQGGETQYF. CDR3 nucleotides: TGTGCCAGCAGTTCGCCGGGACAAGGAGGAGAGACCCAGTACTTC. The chain joins TRBV27 to TRBJ2-5; a weak D match, TRBD1 (6 bases). This CDR3 contains 15 residues. In germline, CDR1 is MNHEY, CDR2 SMNVEV (reference sequence). Trimming stripped 4 bases from V and 4 bases from J, with 16 bases between.

The chain recombines TRBV7-9 with TRBJ1-3; tentative D call: TRBD1 (6 bases). This CDR3 region has 17 residues. Germline loops: CDR1 SEHNR, CDR2 FQNEAQ (reference sequence). Trimming left V 6 bases short and J 3 bases short, with 21 bases between. CDR3: CASSSGAGEIFGNTIYF. The CDR3 coding sequence is TGTGCCAGCAGTTCTGGGGCAGGGGAGATTTTTGGAAACACCATATATTTT. Using reference TRBV7-9 and TRBJ1-3 for the parts outside the CDR3, the full variable domain is DTGVSQNPRHKITKRGQNVTFRCDPISEHNRLYWYRQTLGQGPEFLTYFQNEAQLEKSRLLSDRFSAERPKGSFSTLEIQRTEQGDSAMYLCASSSGAGEIFGNTIYFGEGSWLTVV.

Only a few counts were recorded for this clone. The V and J genes are TRBV28 and TRBJ1-5; D possibly corresponds to TRBD1 (5 bases). The length of the CDR3 is 13 residues. The V gene's germline CDR1 is MDHEN and CDR2 SYDVKM. V lost 6 bases, J lost 7 bases, and 13 bases lay in between. The CDR3 spells CASRGLVGQPQHF. The CDR3 nucleotides read TGTGCCAGCAGGGGGCTGGTCGGACAGCCCCAGCATTTT.

The table lists this clone with a few counts. The V gene is TRBV6-1, the J gene TRBJ1-2; D is unresolved. The germline V and J ends were trimmed by 10 bases and 1 base, with 16 bases remaining between them. Germline V lookup: CDR1 MNHNS, CDR2 SASEGT. The CDR3 contains 14 residues. The DNA for the CDR3 is TGTGCCACCCTGTGGAGGGTTAGTAACTATGGCTACACCTTC. It codes for CATLWRVSNYGYTF.

This clone has only one observation. The chain joins TRBV6-5 to TRBJ2-7, with 7 nucleotides matching TRBD1. Germline loops: CDR1 MNHEY, CDR2 SVGAGI. This CDR3 is 14 amino acids long. With 6 bases clipped from V and 2 bases from J, the junction kept 7 bases outside the gene matches. The CDR3 reads CASSQSRGPYEQYV. The CDR3 DNA follows: TGTGCCAGCAGCCAATCAAGGGGGCCCTACGAGCAGTACGTC.

This clone was observed a handful of times. The chain joins TRBV5-1 to TRBJ1-4, with D perhaps matching TRBD1 (5 bases). The CDR3 has 15 residues. Deletions cut 2 bases from V and 4 bases from J, with 12 bases between. From germline, CDR1 is SGHRS and CDR2 YFSETQ. DNA for the CDR3: TGCGCCAGCAGCTTATACAGGAGAAATAATGAAAAACTGTTTTTT. Translated, it gives CASSLYRRNNEKLFF.

The V gene is TRBV5-6, the J gene TRBJ1-1, with TRBD1 matching over 7 bases. With 3 bases clipped from V and 1 base from J, the junction kept 9 bases outside the gene matches. Per germline, CDR1 SGHDT and CDR2 YYEEEE. This CDR3 region has 16 residues. The CDR3 here is CASSSPTGQANTEAFF. The CDR3 bases are TGTGCCAGCAGCTCACCGACAGGACAGGCGAACACTGAAGCTTTCTTT.

This clone was seen a single time. The chain couples TRBV4-3 to TRBJ2-1, with TRBD1 matching 7 bases. The CDR3 contains 16 residues. Per germline, CDR1 LGHNA and CDR2 YSLEER. The junction had 12 bases not matched to a gene; V was cut back by 4 bases and J by 6 bases. CDR3 in DNA: TGCGCCAGCAGCCCTAAGACAGGGAATCCCATCAATGAGCAGTTCTTC. Amino acid sequence: CASSPKTGNPINEQFF.

The V and J genes are TRBV2 and TRBJ2-7, with 11 bases fitting TRBD2. V gave up 1 base and J gave up 6 bases; unmatched junction bases: 11. The CDR3 is made up of 17 amino acids. CDR1 is SNHLY, CDR2 FYNNEI, per germline. CDR3 DNA: TGTGCCAGCAGTGAAGAAGGTAGCGGGGGGGCCTTTCGCGAGCAGTACTTC. This sequence encodes CASSEEGSGGAFREQYF.

The chain links TRBV28 to TRBJ1-2; 10 bases line up with TRBD1. From germline, CDR1 is MDHEN and CDR2 SYDVKM. V lost 5 bases to trimming and J lost 4 bases; unmatched junction nucleotides: 7. The CDR3 is made up of 15 amino acids. The CDR3 DNA follows: TGTGCCAGCAGTCGCCGGGACAGGGGAGTCTATGGCTACACCTTC. Translating gives CASSRRDRGVYGYTF.

This chain links TRBV6-1 with TRBJ1-6, with D perhaps matching TRBD1 (5 bases). Germline V gene data show CDR1 as MNHNS and CDR2 as SASEGT. V was clipped by 6 bases and J by 14 bases, with 23 bases between them. The length of the CDR3 is 15 residues. The CDR3 loop is CASSPTRTPRAALHF. The CDR3 DNA is TGTGCCAGCAGCCCTACCCGGACACCCAGGGCGGCCCTCCACTTT.

This chain links TRBV10-1 with TRBJ1-2; D gene unclear. In germline, CDR1 is WNHNN, CDR2 SYGVQD (reference sequence). The CDR3 runs 14 residues. V lost 0 bases to trimming and J lost 6 bases, with 11 bases between them. The CDR3 spells CASSESPPGNGYTF. The CDR3 bases are TGCGCCAGCAGTGAGTCCCCTCCGGGGAATGGCTACACCTTC.

The V gene is TRBV28, the J gene TRBJ2-3; 10 bases align to TRBD1. The germline V gene has CDR1 MDHEN and CDR2 SYDVKM. CDR3 length equals 17 residues. V lost 8 bases and J lost 4; bases outside the gene matches: 15. The CDR3 nucleotides read TGTGCCAGCCCTCCTTATGTGGGGGGACAGGGGCCAGATACGCAGTATTTT. It yields the protein CASPPYVGGQGPDTQYF. The whole variable domain, filled in from reference TRBV28 and TRBJ2-3, reads DVKVTQSSRYLVKRTGEKVFLECVQDMDHENMFWYRQDPGLGLRLIYFSYDVKMKEKGDIPEGYSVSREKKERFSLILESASTNQTSMYLCASPPYVGGQGPDTQYFGPGTRLTVL.

The chain is built from TRBV4-1 and TRBJ2-7, with 9 nucleotides matching TRBD1. This CDR3 contains 15 residues. With V trimmed by 1 base and J by 7 bases, 8 bases remained unmatched. CDR1 is MGHRA and CDR2 is YSYEKL in the germline V gene. CDR3 region: CASSQVSTGGREQYF. Here the CDR3 DNA reads TGCGCCAGCAGCCAAGTATCCACAGGGGGCAGGGAGCAGTACTTC.

The chain links TRBV9 to TRBJ2-5; D is possibly TRBD1 (6 bases). With 2 bases removed from V and 4 bases from J, the gap between germline ends came to 9 bases. The CDR3 has 13 residues. Germline CDR1 reads SGDLS; CDR2 reads YYNGEE. CDR3: CASSVTGRETQYF. CDR3 nucleotides: TGTGCCAGCAGCGTTACAGGGAGAGAGACCCAGTACTTC.

The table lists this clone with a count of one. The J gene is TRBJ2-7, the V gene TRBV10-1, with D unclear. V was trimmed by 0 bases and J by 2 bases, leaving 5 bases between them. Germline V gene data show CDR1 as WNHNN and CDR2 as SYGVQD (reference sequence). This CDR3 is built from 13 residues. In DNA, the CDR3 is TGCGCCAGCAGTGAGTCCGGTGCCTACGAGCAGTACTTC. Its translation: CASSESGAYEQYF.

The chain uses TRBV28 and TRBJ2-1; 9 nucleotides agree with TRBD1. Losses at the gene ends were 4 bases for V and 3 bases for J; bases not matched to a gene: 7. The CDR3 is 16 amino acids. Germline V lookup: CDR1 MDHEN, CDR2 SYDVKM. CDR3 amino acids: CASSSRGGQGYNEQFF. Written as DNA, the CDR3 is TGTGCCAGCAGTTCCAGAGGGGGACAGGGCTACAATGAGCAGTTCTTC.